The 30 T cell receptor beta chains reported below all come from one sample, sequenced in a study of shared clonotypes between healthy human individuals. TCRdb's copy holds only in-frame clones and misses some; the assay was immunoSEQ multiplex PCR. The repertoire consists of over 400,000 clones, with about 96% occurring once and the leading ten covering about 0.06%. Sequencing was done on a sample of naive CD4+ T cells sorted from blood. Noted subset: CD45RA+ positively selected. All receptors derive from a woman in her 30s in good health.

This clone was seen a single time. One end of the junction fails to match germline, which may point to a read error. The gene calls are TRBV5-1 and TRBJ2-1; TRBD1 or TRBD2 may be the D gene (5 bases each). Germline CDR1 is SGHRS and CDR2 is YFSETQ. The CDR3 has 14 residues. CDR3 nucleotides: TGCGCCAGCAGCGAGGGACGGGACGCTAATGTGCAGTTCTTC. This sequence encodes CASSEGRDANVQFF.

This clone appeared once. The CDR3 protein is CASSQSPAENTEAFF. As DNA, the CDR3 is TGCGCCAGCAGTCAATCCCCTGCTGAAAACACTGAAGCTTTCTTT. V and J are TRBV23-1 and TRBJ1-1; D gene ambiguous. TRBV23-1 is known as an ORF, though its function is uncertain. The V end was cut by 0 bases, the J end by 2 bases, with 10 bases between. The CDR3 is 15 residues long.

Here the CDR3 reads CASSLMDGPYEQYF. Written as DNA, the CDR3 is TGTGCCAGCAGCTTAATGGATGGACCTTACGAGCAGTACTTC. The chain uses TRBV7-8 and TRBJ2-7, with unresolved D. This CDR3 is built from 14 residues. Trimming took off 2 bases at V and 4 bases at J, with 12 bases between the two ends. Germline V gene lookup returns CDR1 SGHVS and CDR2 FQNEAQ.

This clone was picked up one time. V and J are TRBV10-2 and TRBJ2-5, with D possibly being TRBD1 (7 bases). CDR3 length: 13 residues. CDR1 is WSHSY, CDR2 SAAADI, per germline. V was pared by 6 bases and J by 5 bases, with 13 bases between. The CDR3 sequence: CASRAPGGETQYF. CDR3 nucleotide sequence: TGCGCCAGCAGGGCCCCAGGGGGGGAGACCCAGTACTTC.

The gene calls are TRBV7-8 and TRBJ2-2; TRBD2 agrees at 9 bases. Per germline, CDR1 SGHVS and CDR2 FQNEAQ. The CDR3 is 20 amino acids. With V trimmed by 0 bases and J by 0 bases, 11 bases remained unmatched. The chain's CDR3 is CASSLARWASGKSNTGELFF. Here the CDR3 DNA reads TGTGCCAGCAGCTTAGCCCGGTGGGCTAGCGGGAAGTCGAACACCGGGGAGCTGTTTTTT.

The chain has TRBV6-5 and TRBJ2-7, with D maybe TRBD1 (6 bases). Between the trimmed V and J ends, which lost 5 bases and 5 bases, there was a span of 16 bases. The CDR3 is 14 residues long. The V gene's germline CDR1 is MNHEY and CDR2 SVGAGI. The CDR3 region is CASSKYRVVDEQYF. CDR3 coding DNA: TGTGCCAGCAGTAAATACAGGGTCGTCGACGAGCAGTACTTC.

V and J are TRBV19 and TRBJ2-7; a possible D gene is TRBD2 (6 bases). The CDR3 has 15 residues. V lost 2 bases and J 0 bases, leaving 11 bases between the germline ends. The germline V gene encodes CDR1 LNHDA and CDR2 SQIVND (reference sequence). CDR3 amino acids: CASSIPGRNSYEQYF. The CDR3 bases are TGTGCCAGTAGTATACCCGGGAGAAACTCCTACGAGCAGTACTTC.

The genes are TRBV28 and TRBJ2-7, with unresolved D. Germline assignment: CDR1 MDHEN and CDR2 SYDVKM. This CDR3 contains 16 residues. Trimming removed 5 bases from V and 6 bases from J, with 23 bases in between. The CDR3: CASSPTDAIRRGEQYF. The DNA for the CDR3 is TGTGCCAGCAGTCCCACGGACGCAATTAGGCGTGGCGAGCAGTACTTC.

The rearrangement uses TRBV6-1 and TRBJ1-2; D remains ambiguous. The CDR3 is 15 amino acids. Germline lookup yields CDR1 MNHNS and CDR2 SASEGT. Between the trimmed V and J ends, which lost 0 bases and 4 bases, there was a span of 12 bases. CDR3 bases: TGTGCCAGCAGTGAAGCGTCCCTCGGACCCTATGGCTACACCTTC. It is translated as CASSEASLGPYGYTF.

The CDR3 sequence is CASSSQGYPHVKETQYF. CDR3 nucleotides: TGTGCCAGCAGCTCGCAGGGGTACCCCCACGTGAAGGAGACCCAGTACTTC. The chain combines TRBV7-8 with TRBJ2-5, with a possible D match to TRBD1 (6 bases). V was shortened by 4 bases and J by 5 bases, with 23 bases between the two germline ends. Germline loops: CDR1 SGHVS, CDR2 FQNEAQ. This CDR3 contains 17 residues.

The V and J genes are TRBV7-3 and TRBJ1-1, with D unresolved. The CDR3 covers 13 residues. The ends were cut back, 5 bases at V and 1 base at J, with 8 bases in the middle. Germline V gene data show CDR1 as SGHTA and CDR2 as FQGTGA. This CDR3 is CASSQEGNTEAFF. CDR3 DNA sequence: TGTGCCAGCAGCCAGGAGGGGAACACTGAAGCTTTCTTT.

The DNA for the CDR3 is TGTGCCAGCAGGGGGACTAGCGGGAGTGGAGATACGCAGTATTTT. The encoded protein is CASRGTSGSGDTQYF. This chain uses TRBV6-5 with TRBJ2-3; 14 positions agree with TRBD2. The CDR3 length is 15 residues. Germline values: CDR1 MNHEY, CDR2 SVGAGI. The V and J ends lost 6 bases and 5 bases, in that order; junction bases with no gene match: 4.

The chain recombines TRBV7-3 with TRBJ2-2, with D possibly being TRBD2 (6 bases). Trimming took off 2 bases at V and 5 bases at J, with 18 bases between the two ends. CDR1 and CDR2 from the germline V gene are SGHTA and FQGTGA. This CDR3 is 17 amino acids long. The CDR3 sequence is CASSLELAGPYTGELFF. CDR3 DNA: TGTGCCAGCAGCTTAGAGTTGGCGGGACCTTATACCGGGGAGCTGTTTTTT. Variable domain in full (rest from reference TRBV7-3 and TRBJ2-2): GAGVSQTPSNKVTEKGKYVELRCDPISGHTALYWYRQSLGQGPEFLIYFQGTGAADDSGLPNDRFFAVRPEGSVSTLKIQRTERGDSAVYLCASSLELAGPYTGELFFGEGSRLTVL.

This chain joins TRBV7-3 and TRBJ2-6; D uncertain. CDR3 length: 13 amino acids. Germline V lookup: CDR1 SGHTA, CDR2 FQGTGA. Trimming shortened V by 3 bases and J by 4 bases, and 4 bases separated the two germline ends. CDR3 region: CASSLVGANVLTF. CDR3 sequence (DNA): TGTGCCAGCAGCTTGGTGGGGGCCAACGTCCTGACTTTC.

The CDR3 sequence is CASSERDRGRQPQHF. In DNA, the CDR3 is TGTGCCAGCAGTGAAAGGGACAGGGGTCGGCAGCCCCAGCATTTT. The rearrangement uses TRBV6-1 and TRBJ1-5; 10 nucleotides match TRBD1. Germline values: CDR1 MNHNS, CDR2 SASEGT. V dropped 2 bases and J dropped 7; count of bases not matched to a gene: 5. The CDR3 runs to 15 residues.

CDR3 DNA sequence: TGCGCCAGCAGCTTGGGGGTTGGCGGGACCCGCACAGATACGCAGTATTTT. Its translation is CASSLGVGGTRTDTQYF. The chain has TRBV5-1 and TRBJ2-3; D may be TRBD2 (6 bases). Germline V gives CDR1 SGHRS, CDR2 YFSETQ. The CDR3 sequence is 17 residues long. V lost 0 bases and J 1 base, leaving 15 bases between the germline ends.

The chain couples TRBV7-3 to TRBJ2-6; possibly TRBD1 or TRBD2 for D (6 bases each). CDR1 is SGHTA and CDR2 is FQGTGA in the germline V gene. The CDR3 extends over 17 amino acids. Deletions cut 1 base from V and 0 bases from J, with 10 bases between. CDR3 bases: TGTGCCAGCAGCTTAAAGGGGGGCCCCTCTGGGGCCAACGTCCTGACTTTC. As protein: CASSLKGGPSGANVLTF.

V is TRBV4-1 and J is TRBJ1-5; the D gene is possibly TRBD1 (5 bases). Germline V gene lookup returns CDR1 MGHRA and CDR2 YSYEKL. V was trimmed by 0 bases and J by 2 bases, leaving 23 bases between them. This CDR3 comprises 20 residues. The CDR3 DNA sequence: TGCGCCAGCAGCCAAGATGGGCGAGACAGAGGCCCACATGGCAATCAGCCCCAGCATTTT. This translates into CASSQDGRDRGPHGNQPQHF.

The chain couples TRBV10-2 to TRBJ2-7; TRBD2 matches at 10 bases. CDR1 WSHSY and CDR2 SAAADI come from the germline V gene. Trimming removed 1 base from V and 1 base from J; junction bases left unmatched: 1. The CDR3 length is 15 residues. CDR3 sequence (DNA): TGCGCCAGCAGTGAGTGGACTAGCGGATCCTACGAGCAGTACTTC. Amino acid sequence: CASSEWTSGSYEQYF.

J is TRBJ2-3 and V is TRBV13; TRBD2 matches 12 bases. The V segment lost 5 bases and the J segment 4 bases; nucleotides outside the gene matches: 7. Germline CDR1 PRHDT, CDR2 FYEKMQ (reference sequence). This CDR3 has 16 residues. The CDR3 DNA sequence: TGTGCCAGCAGCCTACGACTAGCGGGAGAGGCAGATACGCAGTATTTT. Translating gives CASSLRLAGEADTQYF.

The chain employs TRBV11-1 and TRBJ1-5; no clear D gene. The germline V and J ends were trimmed by 1 base and 5 bases, with 6 bases remaining between them. The CDR3 covers 13 residues. Germline-derived CDR1 and CDR2 are SGHAT and FQDESV (reference sequence). Here the CDR3 reads CASSLDLDQPQHF. The CDR3 nucleotides read TGTGCCAGCAGCTTAGATCTAGATCAGCCCCAGCATTTT. Variable domain in full (rest from reference TRBV11-1 and TRBJ1-5): EAEVAQSPRYKITEKSQAVAFWCDPISGHATLYWYRQILGQGPELLVQFQDESVVDDSQLPKDRFSAERLKGVDSTLKIQPAELGDSAMYLCASSLDLDQPQHFGDGTRLSIL.

The chain links TRBV6-5 to TRBJ1-4; D is perhaps TRBD1 (5 bases). Germline values: CDR1 MNHEY, CDR2 SVGAGI. The CDR3 length is 14 residues. V lost 5 bases to trimming and J lost 5 bases, with 12 bases between them. The CDR3 spells CASSRAGSNEKLFF. CDR3 sequence (DNA): TGTGCCAGCAGTCGGGCAGGGTCGAATGAAAAACTGTTTTTT.

In this sample, this clone turned up once. The V call is TRBV4-1, the J call TRBJ1-5; D perhaps matches TRBD1 (6 bases). V lost 2 bases and J lost 1, with 9 bases in between. This CDR3 spans 15 amino acids. The V gene's germline CDR1 is MGHRA and CDR2 YSYEKL. CDR3 amino acids: CASSQTGLSNQPQHF. For the CDR3, the DNA is TGCGCCAGCAGCCAAACAGGGCTGAGCAATCAGCCCCAGCATTTT.

This chain joins TRBV1 and TRBJ2-7; the table's D call TRBD2 went unverified against the DNA. TRBV1 is an annotated pseudogene. The CDR3 has 18 residues. CDR3 amino acids: CTSSQDSGTSGRYYEQYF. CDR3 coding DNA: TGCACCAGCAGCCAAGATTCCGGGACTAGCGGGAGATACTACGAGCAGTACTTC.

The chain is built from TRBV6-6 and TRBJ2-5; no clear D. The CDR3 sequence is 10 residues long. V was pared by 7 bases and J by 10 bases, with 10 bases between. CDR1 and CDR2 from the germline V gene are MNHNY and SVGAGI (reference sequence). The CDR3 coding sequence is TGTGCCAGCATGTCAGACGGCCAGTACTTC. Protein product: CASMSDGQYF.

The CDR3 spells CASIEHRKGKKLFF. The DNA for the CDR3 is TGTGCCAGCATTGAACACCGGAAAGGGAAAAAACTGTTTTTT. The chain carries TRBV28 and TRBJ1-4; D unclear. This CDR3 comprises 14 residues. CDR1 is MDHEN and CDR2 is SYDVKM in the germline V gene. The V end lost 7 bases, the J end lost 9 bases, and 18 bases lay between the germline ends. The full variable domain, its missing parts supplied by reference TRBV28 and TRBJ1-4, is DVKVTQSSRYLVKRTGEKVFLECVQDMDHENMFWYRQDPGLGLRLIYFSYDVKMKEKGDIPEGYSVSREKKERFSLILESASTNQTSMYLCASIEHRKGKKLFFGSGTQLSVL.

The rearrangement joins TRBV7-6 to TRBJ1-5; D ambiguous. The V and J ends lost 1 base and 6 bases respectively, with 10 bases between them. CDR3 length: 14 residues. Germline loops: CDR1 SGHVS, CDR2 FNYEAQ. This chain's CDR3 is CASSLEAEGQPQHF. CDR3 nucleotide sequence: TGTGCCAGCAGCTTAGAGGCAGAGGGTCAGCCCCAGCATTTT.

The chain is built from TRBV10-3 and TRBJ1-1; 7 bases agree with TRBD1. V was pared by 0 bases and J by 4 bases, with 5 bases of the junction left unmatched. Germline assignment: CDR1 ENHRY and CDR2 SYGVKD. CDR3 length equals 15 residues. The CDR3 spells CAISESGGSGTEAFF. The CDR3 DNA is TGTGCCATCAGTGAGTCAGGGGGCTCGGGCACTGAAGCTTTCTTT.

This rearrangement joins TRBV28 to TRBJ1-3; D remains ambiguous. Germline V gene data show CDR1 as MDHEN and CDR2 as SYDVKM. Trimming left V 1 base short and J 0 bases short, with 7 bases between. The CDR3 has 15 residues. CDR3 in DNA: TGTGCCAGCAGTTTATCTATTTCCTCTGGAAACACCATATATTTT. Translation gives CASSLSISSGNTIYF.

The chain employs TRBV29-1 and TRBJ2-3, with 12 nucleotides matching TRBD2. Trimming cost V 4 bases and J 4 bases; bases outside gene matches: 6. The CDR3 sequence is 15 residues long. The germline gives CDR1 SQVTM, CDR2 ANQGSEA. As DNA, the CDR3 is TGCAGCGTTGGAACTAGCGGGAGGCCGTCAGATACGCAGTATTTT. It codes for CSVGTSGRPSDTQYF.